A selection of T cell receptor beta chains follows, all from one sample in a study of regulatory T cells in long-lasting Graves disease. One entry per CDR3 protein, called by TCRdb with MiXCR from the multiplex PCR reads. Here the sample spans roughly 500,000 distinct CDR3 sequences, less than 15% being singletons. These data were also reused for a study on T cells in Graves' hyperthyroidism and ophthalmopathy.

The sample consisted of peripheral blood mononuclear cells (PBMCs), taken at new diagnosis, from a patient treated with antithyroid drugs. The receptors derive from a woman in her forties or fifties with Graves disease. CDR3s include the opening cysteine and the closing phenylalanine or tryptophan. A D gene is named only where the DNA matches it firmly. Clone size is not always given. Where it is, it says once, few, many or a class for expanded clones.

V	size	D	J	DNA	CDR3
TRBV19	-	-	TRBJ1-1	TGTGCCAGTAGTGTTAAGGGGCGCGGCACTGAAGCTTTCTTT	CASSVKGRGTEAFF
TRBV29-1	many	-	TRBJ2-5	TGCAGCGTTGAGGGTCAGTACTTC	CSVEGQYF
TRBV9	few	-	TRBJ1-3	TGTGCCAGCAGCGTAGATCCTGGAAACACCATATATTTT	CASSVDPGNTIYF
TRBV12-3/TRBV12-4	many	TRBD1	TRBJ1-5	TGTGCCACTGGGTATTCGACAGGGATTGTGCAGCCCCAGCATTTT	CATGYSTGIVQPQHF
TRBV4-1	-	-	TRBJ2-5	TGCGCCAGCAGCCCAACCACAGGTCTCCAAGAGACCCAGTACTTC	CASSPTTGLQETQYF
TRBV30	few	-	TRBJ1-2	TGTGCCTGGAGTACCAGCAACTATGGCTACACCTTC	CAWSTSNYGYTF
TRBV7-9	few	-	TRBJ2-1	TGTGCCAGCAGCTCCACCCCGGGGAATTCTTACAATGAGCAGTTCTTC	CASSSTPGNSYNEQFF
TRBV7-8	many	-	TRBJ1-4	TGTGCCAGCAGCTTATCAAGTCTCGGGGAAAAACTGTTTTTT	CASSLSSLGEKLFF
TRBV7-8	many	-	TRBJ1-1	TGTGCCAGCAGCTTAGCCAACACGGCCAGTTCCACTGAAGCTTTCTTT	CASSLANTASSTEAFF
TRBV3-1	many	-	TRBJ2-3	TGTGCCAGCAGCCATACACCCGGGACCTCAACAGATACGCAGTATTTT	CASSHTPGTSTDTQYF
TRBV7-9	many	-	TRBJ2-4	TGTGCCAGCAGCTTAAAGGCGGGAGCCAAAAACATTCAGTACTTC	CASSLKAGAKNIQYF
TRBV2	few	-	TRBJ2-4	TGTGCCAGTCGTTTGGTGGGAGTTCTAGCCAAAAACATTCAGTACTTC	CASRLVGVLAKNIQYF
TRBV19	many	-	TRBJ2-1	TGTGCCAGTAGTGTCGGGACTCCAGGGAATGAGCAGTTCTTC	CASSVGTPGNEQFF